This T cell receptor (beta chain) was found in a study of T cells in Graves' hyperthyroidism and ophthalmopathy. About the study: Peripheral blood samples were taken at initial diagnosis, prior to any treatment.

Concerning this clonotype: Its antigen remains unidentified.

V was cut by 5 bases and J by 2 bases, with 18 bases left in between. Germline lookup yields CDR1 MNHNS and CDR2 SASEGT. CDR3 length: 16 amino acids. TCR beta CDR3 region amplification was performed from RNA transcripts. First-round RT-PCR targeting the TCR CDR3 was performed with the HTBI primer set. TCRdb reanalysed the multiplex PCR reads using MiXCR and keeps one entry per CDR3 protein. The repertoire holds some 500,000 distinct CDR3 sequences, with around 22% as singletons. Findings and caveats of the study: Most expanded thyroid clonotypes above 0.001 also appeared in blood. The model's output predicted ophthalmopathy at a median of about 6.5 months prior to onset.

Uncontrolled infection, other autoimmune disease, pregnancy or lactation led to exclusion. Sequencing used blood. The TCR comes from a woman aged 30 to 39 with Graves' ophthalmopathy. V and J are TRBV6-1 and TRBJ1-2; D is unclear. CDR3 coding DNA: TGTGCCAGCAGTAAAACCCCCTGGACCCAGAACTATGGCTACACCTTC. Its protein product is CASSKTPWTQNYGYTF.